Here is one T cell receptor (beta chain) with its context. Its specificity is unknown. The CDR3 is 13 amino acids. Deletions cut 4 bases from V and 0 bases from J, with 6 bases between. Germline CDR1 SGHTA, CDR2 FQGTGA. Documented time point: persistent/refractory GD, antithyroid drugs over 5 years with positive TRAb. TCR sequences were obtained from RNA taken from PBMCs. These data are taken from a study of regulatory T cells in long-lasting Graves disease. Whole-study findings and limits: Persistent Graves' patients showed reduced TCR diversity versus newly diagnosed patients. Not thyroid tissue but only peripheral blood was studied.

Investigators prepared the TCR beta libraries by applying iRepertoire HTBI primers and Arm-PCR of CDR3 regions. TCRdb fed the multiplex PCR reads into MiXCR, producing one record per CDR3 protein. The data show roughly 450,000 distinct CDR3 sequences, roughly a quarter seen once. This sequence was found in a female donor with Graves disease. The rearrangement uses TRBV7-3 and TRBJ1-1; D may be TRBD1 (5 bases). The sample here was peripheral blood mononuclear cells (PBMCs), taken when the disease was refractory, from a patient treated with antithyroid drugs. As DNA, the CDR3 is TGTGCCAGCAGCTCCAGGGTGAACACTGAAGCTTTCTTT. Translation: CASSSRVNTEAFF.